The 14 T cell receptor beta chains below come from one sample, sequenced in a study of tumor-infiltrating lymphocytes in primary liver carcinoma. The source of the blood RNA was unsorted whole blood, and germline DNA was extracted as well. Starting material of 400 to 600 ng total RNA yielded TCR beta cDNA via a constant-region primer. Slightly modified ARM-PCR, run as three nested multiplex PCR rounds, produced the TCR beta libraries. It was with TRBV1-TRBV30 forward primers and a C-beta reverse primer that the first two PCR rounds were run, at about 10 cycles each. TCRdb passed the multiplex PCR reads through MiXCR, listing each CDR3 protein once. The repertoire holds roughly 330,000 distinct CDR3 sequences, with almost 65% as singletons. The material sequenced was peripheral blood. The receptors were sampled from a man aged 40-49 years with primary liver carcinoma and hepatitis B virus infection.

The chain carries TRBV20-1 and TRBJ2-7; D is unresolved. Germline CDR1 is DFQATT and CDR2 is SNEGSKA (reference sequence). This CDR3 has 11 residues. V was clipped by 4 bases and J by 3 bases, with 7 bases between them. The CDR3 reads CSAKTYYEQYF. The DNA for the CDR3 is TGCAGTGCTAAGACCTACTACGAGCAGTACTTC.

For this clonotype: This may be a read error: a much more frequent sequence differs by one nucleotide. Without the conserved terminal phenylalanine or tryptophan, this CDR3 likely stems from a read error. This chain joins TRBV6-2 or TRBV6-3 and TRBJ1-4; possible D gene TRBD1, 5 bases. V was shortened by 6 bases and J by 5 bases, with 13 bases between the two germline ends. This CDR3 comprises 14 residues. Germline V gene lookup returns CDR1 MNHEY and CDR2 SVGEGT. CDR3 sequence reads: CASSSREGNEKLFL. The CDR3 nucleotides read TGTGCCAGCAGCAGCCGCGAGGGGAATGAAAAACTGTTTCTT.

This chain uses TRBV21-1 with TRBJ1-4. TRBV21-1 is a listed pseudogene. The CDR3 totals 17 residues. The chain's CDR3 is CASNSLPNRSGEEKLFF. CDR3 nucleotide sequence: TGTGCCAGCAACTCCCTCCCTAATCGGTCAGGGGAGGAAAAACTGTTTTTT.

This clonotype was seen many times. The chain employs TRBV6-5 and TRBJ1-6; D is ambiguous. CDR1 and CDR2 from the germline V gene are MNHEY and SVGAGI. This CDR3 is 14 amino acids long. V lost 2 bases, J lost 6 bases, and 8 bases lay in between. CDR3 sequence (DNA): TGTGCCAGCAGTTACGGCGGTACTAATTCACCCCTCCACTTT. Residues: CASSYGGTNSPLHF.

This clonotype was counted between two and nine times. The chain carries TRBV4-1 and TRBJ1-3; D is unclear. Germline V gene sequence: CDR1 MGHRA, CDR2 YSYEKL. V dropped 0 bases and J dropped 2 bases, with 5 bases sitting between them. CDR3 length: 14 residues. The CDR3 sequence: CASSQETAGNTIYF. The CDR3 DNA sequence: TGCGCCAGCAGCCAAGAGACGGCTGGAAACACCATATATTTT.

In the case of this clonotype: The final CDR3 position lacks the conserved phenylalanine or tryptophan, pointing to a likely read error. This chain connects TRBV10-3 to TRBJ1-5; 8 bases match TRBD1. This CDR3 is 12 amino acids long. The V and J ends lost 11 bases and 4 bases, in that order; junction bases with no gene match: 4. Germline V gene data show CDR1 as ENHRY and CDR2 as SYGVKD. CDR3 loop: CAGGQGNQPQHS. CDR3 bases: TGTGCCGGTGGACAGGGTAATCAGCCCCAGCATTCT.

The chain uses TRBV5-6 and TRBJ1-4; tentatively, D is TRBD1 (6 bases). Trimming cost V 4 bases and J 2 bases, with 9 bases left between them. The CDR3 sequence is 14 residues long. The germline gives CDR1 SGHDT, CDR2 YYEEEE. In DNA, the CDR3 is TGTGCCAGCAGCCTAGGGGGGACTAATGAAAAACTGTTTTTT. Protein product: CASSLGGTNEKLFF.

Remarks on this clonotype: This clone may be a read error of a much larger clone one base away. The V call is TRBV12-5, the J call TRBJ2-5, with D possibly being TRBD1 or TRBD2 (5 bases each). Germline lookup yields CDR1 LGHNT and CDR2 FRNRAP. CDR3 length equals 13 residues. The V end lost 1 base, the J end lost 9 bases, and 12 bases lay between the germline ends. The CDR3 reads CASGLGGTEAQYF. The CDR3 DNA follows: TGTGCTAGTGGTTTGGGGGGGACGGAGGCCCAGTACTTC.

The chain is built from TRBV6-6 and TRBJ2-3; D gene ambiguous. Looked up from germline, CDR1 is MNHNY and CDR2 is SVGAGI (reference sequence). Trimming cost V 7 bases and J 3 bases, with 23 bases left between them. The CDR3 has 17 amino acids. CDR3 residues: CASIVDPPGLSTDTQYF. CDR3 in DNA: TGTGCCAGCATTGTAGACCCACCGGGCCTGTCGACAGATACGCAGTATTTT.

This chain links TRBV11-1 with TRBJ2-2; 7 nucleotides match TRBD2. This CDR3 is built from 16 residues. V was clipped by 9 bases and J by 4 bases; unmatched bases: 14. Germline CDR1 SGHAT, CDR2 FQDESV (reference sequence). CDR3 coding DNA: TGTGCCAGTAGGTATCGGAGACTAGCTACCACCGGGGAGCTGTTTTTT. Its translation is CASRYRRLATTGELFF.

The chain couples TRBV10-3 to TRBJ2-1; D not certain. This CDR3 contains 13 residues. The germline CDR1 and CDR2 sequences are ENHRY and SYGVKD. Deletions cut 4 bases from V and 8 bases from J, with 12 bases between. The CDR3 protein is CAISAPGADEQFF. The CDR3, as DNA: TGTGCCATCAGTGCCCCCGGCGCCGATGAGCAGTTCTTC.

This clonotype was recorded many times. This chain connects TRBV11-2 to TRBJ2-4; D gene uncertain. Germline CDR1 and CDR2: SGHAT and FQNNGV. With 4 bases removed from V and 0 bases from J, the gap between germline ends came to 7 bases. The CDR3 extends over 14 amino acids. In nucleotides, the CDR3 is TGTGCCAGCAGCTCCATACTAGCCAAAAACATTCAGTACTTC. Protein product: CASSSILAKNIQYF.

CDR3 sequence reads: CASSPSLAGGTEQFF. In DNA, the CDR3 is TGTGCCAGCAGCCCGAGTCTAGCGGGGGGGACTGAGCAGTTCTTC. This chain links TRBV6-6 with TRBJ2-1; TRBD2 matches at 12 bases. This CDR3 is 15 amino acids long. Germline V lookup: CDR1 MNHNY, CDR2 SVGAGI (reference sequence). With V trimmed by 6 bases and J by 9 bases, 9 bases remained unmatched.

The gene calls are TRBV11-1 and TRBJ2-5, with D uncertain. CDR3 length: 14 residues. The germline CDR1 and CDR2 sequences are SGHAT and FQDESV (reference sequence). CDR3 protein: CAGSPARVSDTQYF. The CDR3, as DNA: TGTGCTGGCAGCCCAGCGCGAGTAAGCGACACCCAGTACTTC.